This T cell receptor (beta chain) was identified in a study of cytomegalovirus exposure and HLA in healthy donors. Study findings and constraints: An analysis done earlier found most TCR beta V segments productive about 87% or about 30% of the time. Altogether, 150 to 200 TCR beta chains were recorded as cytomegalovirus-associated. It was reported that TCR beta sequences correctly inferred the HLA-A and HLA-B alleles for most subjects.

After removal of 0 bases from V and 13 bases from J, the junction contained 9 bases not matched to a gene. CDR3 length equals 14 residues. Per germline, CDR1 SGHTA and CDR2 FQGNSA. PCR involved 60 Vbeta and 13 Jbeta primers. Sequenced by immunoSEQ multiplex PCR; TCRdb stores in-frame clones only, minus some. This sample carries around 130,000 clones, about four fifths of them seen once, and the ten largest clones take 2% to 2.5%. Regarding this clone: Its matching antigen is unknown.

Material for sequencing was PBMCs. The clonotype was recovered from a woman in her forties in good health and CMV-seronegative. The chain uses TRBV7-2 and TRBJ2-3; 8 nucleotides agree with TRBD1. The CDR3 bases are TGTGCCAGCAGCTTAGCGCTAAGGGACAGGAGGGAGTATTTT. This encodes CASSLALRDRREYF.